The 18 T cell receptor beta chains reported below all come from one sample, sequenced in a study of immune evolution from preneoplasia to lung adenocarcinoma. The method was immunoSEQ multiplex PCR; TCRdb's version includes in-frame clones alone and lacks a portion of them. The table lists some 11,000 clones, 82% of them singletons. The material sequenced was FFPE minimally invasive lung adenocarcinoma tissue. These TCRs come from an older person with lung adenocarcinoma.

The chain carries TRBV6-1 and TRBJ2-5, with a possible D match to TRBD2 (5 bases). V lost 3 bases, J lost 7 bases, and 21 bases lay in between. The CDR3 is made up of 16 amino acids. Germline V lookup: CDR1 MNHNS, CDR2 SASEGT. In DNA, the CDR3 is TGTGCCAGCAGTGAGAGCGGTGGGAGACCCCTACCGACCCAGTACTTC. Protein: CASSESGGRPLPTQYF.

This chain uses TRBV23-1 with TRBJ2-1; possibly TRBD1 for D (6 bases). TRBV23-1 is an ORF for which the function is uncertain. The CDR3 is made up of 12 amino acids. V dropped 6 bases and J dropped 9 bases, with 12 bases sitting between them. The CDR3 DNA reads TGCGCCAGCAGATACTGGGACACTGAGCAGTTCTTC. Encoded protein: CASRYWDTEQFF.

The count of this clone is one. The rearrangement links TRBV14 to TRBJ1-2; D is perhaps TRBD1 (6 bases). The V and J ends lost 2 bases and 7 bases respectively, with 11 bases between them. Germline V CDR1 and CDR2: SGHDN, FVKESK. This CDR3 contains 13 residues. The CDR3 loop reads CASSQRQGSGYTF. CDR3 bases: TGTGCCAGCAGCCAACGGCAGGGGAGTGGCTACACCTTC.

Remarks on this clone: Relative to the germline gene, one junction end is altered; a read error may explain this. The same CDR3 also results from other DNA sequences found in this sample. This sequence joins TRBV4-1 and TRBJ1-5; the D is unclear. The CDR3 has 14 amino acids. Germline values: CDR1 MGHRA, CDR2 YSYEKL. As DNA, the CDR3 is TGCGCCAGCAGCCAGGTATTAGGGAATCAACCCCAGCATTTT. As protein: CASSQVLGNQPQHF.

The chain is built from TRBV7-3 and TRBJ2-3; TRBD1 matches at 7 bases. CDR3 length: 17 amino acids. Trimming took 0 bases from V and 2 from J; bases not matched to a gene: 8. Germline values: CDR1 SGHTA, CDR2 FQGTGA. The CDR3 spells CASSLTGQGELTDTQYF. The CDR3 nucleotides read TGTGCCAGCAGCTTAACGGGCCAGGGGGAACTCACAGATACGCAGTATTTT.

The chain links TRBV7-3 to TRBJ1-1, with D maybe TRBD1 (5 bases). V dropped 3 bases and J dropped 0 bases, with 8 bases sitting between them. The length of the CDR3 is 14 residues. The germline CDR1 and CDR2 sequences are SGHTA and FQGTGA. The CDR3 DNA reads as TGTGCCAGCAGCTTGGGGGGGATGAACACTGAAGCTTTCTTT. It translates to CASSLGGMNTEAFF.

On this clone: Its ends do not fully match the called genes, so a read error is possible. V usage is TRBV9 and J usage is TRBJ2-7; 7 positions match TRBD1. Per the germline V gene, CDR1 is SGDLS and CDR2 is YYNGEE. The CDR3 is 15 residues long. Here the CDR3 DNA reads TGTGCCAGCAGCTCCGGACAGGAGGTTTCGGGCACCTTGAACTTC. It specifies CASSSGQEVSGTLNF. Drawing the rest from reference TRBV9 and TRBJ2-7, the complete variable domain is DSGVTQTPKHLITATGQRVTLRCSPRSGDLSVYWYQQSLDQGLQFLIQYYNGEERAKGNILERFSAQQFPDLHSELNLSSLELGDSALYFCASSSGQEVSGTLNFGPGTRLTVT.

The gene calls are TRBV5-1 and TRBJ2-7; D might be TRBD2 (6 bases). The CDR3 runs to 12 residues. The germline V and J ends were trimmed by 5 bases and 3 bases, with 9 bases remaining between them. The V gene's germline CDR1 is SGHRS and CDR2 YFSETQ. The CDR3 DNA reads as TGCGCCAGCAGGGCGGGAAACTACGAGCAGTACTTC. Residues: CASRAGNYEQYF.

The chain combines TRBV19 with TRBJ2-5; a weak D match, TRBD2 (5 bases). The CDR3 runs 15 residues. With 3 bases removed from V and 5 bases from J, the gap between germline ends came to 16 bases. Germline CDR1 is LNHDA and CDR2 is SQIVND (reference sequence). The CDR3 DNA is TGTGCCAGTAGTATTGGCCGGGAATGGCAGGAGACCCAGTACTTC. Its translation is CASSIGREWQETQYF.

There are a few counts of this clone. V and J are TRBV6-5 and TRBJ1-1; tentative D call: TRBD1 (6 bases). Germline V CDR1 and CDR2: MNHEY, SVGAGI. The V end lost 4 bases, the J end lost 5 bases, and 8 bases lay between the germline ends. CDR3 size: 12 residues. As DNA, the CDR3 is TGTGCCAGCAGTTGGCAGGGGACTGAAGCTTTCTTT. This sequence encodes CASSWQGTEAFF.

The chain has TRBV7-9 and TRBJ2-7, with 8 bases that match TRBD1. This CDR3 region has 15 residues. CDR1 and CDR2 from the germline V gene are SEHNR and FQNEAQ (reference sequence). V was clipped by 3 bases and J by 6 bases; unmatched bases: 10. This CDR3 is CASSFGDRNAIEQYF. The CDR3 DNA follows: TGTGCCAGCAGCTTCGGGGACAGGAATGCAATCGAGCAGTACTTC.

The CDR3 bases are TGTGCCAGTAGTCTGGACAGGGAAGGCGAGCAGTACTTC. This encodes CASSLDREGEQYF. The rearrangement links TRBV19 to TRBJ2-7, with 8 bases fitting TRBD1. The CDR3 totals 13 residues. The junction had 6 bases not matched to a gene; V was cut back by 5 bases and J by 6 bases. Germline V lookup: CDR1 LNHDA, CDR2 SQIVND (reference sequence).

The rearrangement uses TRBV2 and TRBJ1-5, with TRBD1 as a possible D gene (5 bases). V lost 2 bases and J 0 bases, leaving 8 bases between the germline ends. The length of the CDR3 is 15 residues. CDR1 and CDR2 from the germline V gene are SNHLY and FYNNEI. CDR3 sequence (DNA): TGTGCCAGCAGTGAACGACAGAATAGCAATCAGCCCCAGCATTTT. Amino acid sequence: CASSERQNSNQPQHF.

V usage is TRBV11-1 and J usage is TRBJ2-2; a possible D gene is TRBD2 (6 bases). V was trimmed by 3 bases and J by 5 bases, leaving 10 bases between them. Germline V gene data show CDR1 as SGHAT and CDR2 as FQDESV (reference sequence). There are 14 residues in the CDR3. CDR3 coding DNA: TGTGCCAGCAGCTTGGCGGGAAGGACCGGGGAGCTGTTTTTT. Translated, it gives CASSLAGRTGELFF.

The CDR3 here is CASSLPGAMNTEAFF. DNA for the CDR3: TGTGCCAGCAGCCTACCGGGGGCGATGAACACTGAAGCTTTCTTT. The rearrangement joins TRBV5-4 to TRBJ1-1; TRBD1 is a possible D gene (6 bases). V gave up 4 bases and J gave up 0 bases, with 13 bases separating them. The germline CDR1 and CDR2 sequences are SGHNT and YYREEE (reference sequence). CDR3 length equals 15 residues.

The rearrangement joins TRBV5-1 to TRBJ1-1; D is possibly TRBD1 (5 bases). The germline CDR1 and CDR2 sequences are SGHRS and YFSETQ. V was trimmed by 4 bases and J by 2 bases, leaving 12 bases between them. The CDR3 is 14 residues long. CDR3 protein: CASSPGLTNTEAFF. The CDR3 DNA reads TGCGCCAGCAGCCCGGGACTTACAAACACTGAAGCTTTCTTT.

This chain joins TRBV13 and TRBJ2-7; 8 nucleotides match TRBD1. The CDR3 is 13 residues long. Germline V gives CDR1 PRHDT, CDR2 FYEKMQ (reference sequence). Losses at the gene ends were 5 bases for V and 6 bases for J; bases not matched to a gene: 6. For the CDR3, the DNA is TGTGCCAGCAGCCGGACAGGGAATGGCGAGCAGTACTTC. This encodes CASSRTGNGEQYF.

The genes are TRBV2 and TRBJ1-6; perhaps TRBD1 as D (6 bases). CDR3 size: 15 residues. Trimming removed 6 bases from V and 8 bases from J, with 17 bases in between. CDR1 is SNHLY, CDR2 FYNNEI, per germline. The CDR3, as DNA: TGTGCCAGCAGGGAGAAACGGGACACTTATTCACCCCTCCACTTT. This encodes CASREKRDTYSPLHF.